These T cell receptor beta chains were read from a single sample in a study of blood T cell repertoires in COVID-19. The method was immunoSEQ multiplex PCR; TCRdb's version includes in-frame clones alone and lacks a portion of them. Of fewer than 200,000 clones in the sample, 80% to 90% are singletons; the top ten hold roughly 20%. Sequences were obtained from peripheral blood. Every receptor here comes from a man in his 70s with active or convalescent COVID-19. CDR3s include the opening cysteine and the closing phenylalanine or tryptophan. Each record gives: clone size, V gene, D gene, J gene, CDR3 DNA, CDR3 protein. The D gene is left open where the match is weak. Not all rows give a size; the values are once, few, many and, for expanded clones, a class.

abundance: .; v_gene: TRBV6-5; d_gene: TRBD1; j_gene: TRBJ1-1; CDR3nt: TGTGCCAGCAGTCCAGGGACAGCAGACACTGAAGCTTTCTTT; CDR3aa: CASSPGTADTEAFF
abundance: few; v_gene: TRBV5-4; d_gene: TRBD2; j_gene: TRBJ2-5; CDR3nt: TGTGCCAGCAGCTCTAGGGTTTCGGAGCGGGAGTTAAGGGAGACCCAGTACTTC; CDR3aa: CASSSRVSERELRETQYF
abundance: .; v_gene: TRBV6-5; d_gene: .; j_gene: TRBJ2-7; CDR3nt: TGTGCCAGCAGTTACGCTCCGGTACAGATGCGGGACGAGCAGTACTTC; CDR3aa: CASSYAPVQMRDEQYF
abundance: .; v_gene: TRBV4-3; d_gene: .; j_gene: TRBJ2-7; CDR3nt: TGCGCCAGCAGCCAAGGAGGGGTGGGAGGTAGCTACGAGCAGTACTTC; CDR3aa: CASSQGGVGGSYEQYF
abundance: .; v_gene: TRBV5-1; d_gene: .; j_gene: TRBJ1-2; CDR3nt: TGCGCCAGCAGCTTGGCCACAGCTAACTATGGCTACACCTTC; CDR3aa: CASSLATANYGYTF
abundance: .; v_gene: TRBV11-2; d_gene: .; j_gene: TRBJ2-7; CDR3nt: TGTGCCAGCAGCTTCCGAGGCGAGGCTGGAACCTACGAGCAGTACTTC; CDR3aa: CASSFRGEAGTYEQYF
abundance: .; v_gene: TRBV30; d_gene: .; j_gene: TRBJ1-4; CDR3nt: TGTGCCTGGAGCGCCCTGGGGGACATTGGTAATGAAAAACTGTTTTTT; CDR3aa: CAWSALGDIGNEKLFF
abundance: .; v_gene: TRBV5-1; d_gene: TRBD1; j_gene: TRBJ1-1; CDR3nt: TGCGCCAGCAGCCCGAACAGGGGCAAGAACACTGAAGCTTTCTTT; CDR3aa: CASSPNRGKNTEAFF
abundance: .; v_gene: TRBV11-3; d_gene: .; j_gene: TRBJ2-2; CDR3nt: TGTGCCAGCAGCCAAACCGGGGTGAACACCGGGGAGCTGTTTTTT; CDR3aa: CASSQTGVNTGELFF
abundance: .; v_gene: TRBV11-2; d_gene: TRBD1; j_gene: TRBJ1-5; CDR3nt: TGTGCCAGCAGCCCCGCTGGACAGGGGCCTTATAGCAATCAGCCCCAGCATTTT; CDR3aa: CASSPAGQGPYSNQPQHF
abundance: .; v_gene: TRBV9; d_gene: .; j_gene: TRBJ1-1; CDR3nt: TGTGCCAGCAGCGTAGCTACGGGGGGCCCCAACACTGAAGCTTTCTTT; CDR3aa: CASSVATGGPNTEAFF
abundance: .; v_gene: TRBV18; d_gene: .; j_gene: TRBJ2-1; CDR3nt: TGTGCCAGCTCACCGGGGGGACTCGTACGGAGGAGCTCCTACAATGAGCAGTTCTTC; CDR3aa: CASSPGGLVRRSSYNEQFF
abundance: .; v_gene: TRBV2; d_gene: .; j_gene: TRBJ1-5; CDR3nt: TGTGCCAGCAGTGAAGATAATACCGGGCAGCCCCAGCATTTT; CDR3aa: CASSEDNTGQPQHF
abundance: once; v_gene: TRBV7-3; d_gene: TRBD2; j_gene: TRBJ2-1; CDR3nt: TGTGCCAGCAGCTTGCGACTAGCGGGAGGCGCGAGCTCCTACAATGAGCAGTTCTTC; CDR3aa: CASSLRLAGGASSYNEQFF
abundance: .; v_gene: TRBV7-2; d_gene: .; j_gene: TRBJ1-5; CDR3nt: TGTGCCAGCAGCGACAGTGAGGATCAGCCCCAGCATTTT; CDR3aa: CASSDSEDQPQHF
abundance: .; v_gene: TRBV5-1; d_gene: .; j_gene: TRBJ1-6; CDR3nt: TGCGCCAGCGGGGACACCCCTAATTCACCCCTCCACTTT; CDR3aa: CASGDTPNSPLHF
abundance: .; v_gene: TRBV24-1; d_gene: TRBD2; j_gene: TRBJ2-5; CDR3nt: TGTGCCACCAGTGACGGGAGGGGGACCCAGTACTTC; CDR3aa: CATSDGRGTQYF
abundance: .; v_gene: TRBV11-2; d_gene: .; j_gene: TRBJ1-1; CDR3nt: TGTGCCAGCAGCCCACCCGGTTCGGGAAGCACTGAAGCTTTCTTT; CDR3aa: CASSPPGSGSTEAFF
abundance: .; v_gene: TRBV4-3; d_gene: .; j_gene: TRBJ1-2; CDR3nt: TGCGCCAGCAGCCAAGCCCCGGGACAACTCGTGGGCTACACCTTC; CDR3aa: CASSQAPGQLVGYTF
abundance: .; v_gene: TRBV6-1; d_gene: .; j_gene: TRBJ1-5; CDR3nt: TGTGCCAGCAGTGCCCGGGGGGGGCGCAAGGATCAGCCCCAGCATTTT; CDR3aa: CASSARGGRKDQPQHF
abundance: once; v_gene: TRBV5-8; d_gene: .; j_gene: TRBJ1-1; CDR3nt: TGTGCCAGCAGCTCCGGGTTGGGGGCGAACACTGAAGCTTTCTTT; CDR3aa: CASSSGLGANTEAFF
abundance: once; v_gene: TRBV29-1; d_gene: .; j_gene: TRBJ1-1; CDR3nt: TGCAGCGTCGGGGGGGGTGCGGCTTTCTTT; CDR3aa: CSVGGGAAFF
abundance: .; v_gene: TRBV19; d_gene: .; j_gene: TRBJ2-1; CDR3nt: TGTGCCAGTGTTGGGCAGCGGGTTGGGGGCAATGAGCAGTTCTTC; CDR3aa: CASVGQRVGGNEQFF